The next 9 T cell receptor beta chains were all read from a single sample in a study of blood T cell repertoires in COVID-19. Some clones are missing from TCRdb's copy, which holds only in-frame ones; the method was immunoSEQ multiplex PCR. The sample shows about 51,000 clones, around 90% of them seen only once. The sample was peripheral blood. These receptor sequences come from a man between 45 and 60 years old with acute or convalescent COVID-19.

Concerning this clone itself: The same CDR3 is also encoded by other DNA sequences in this sample. The chain recombines TRBV2 with TRBJ1-1, with a weak D call TRBD1 (6 bases). The V and J ends lost 4 bases and 1 base respectively, with 7 bases between them. The CDR3 has 13 amino acids. From germline, CDR1 is SNHLY and CDR2 FYNNEI. For the CDR3, the DNA is TGTGCCAGCAGTGCACAGGGGAACACTGAAGCTTTCTTT. Protein: CASSAQGNTEAFF.

V gene TRBV6-6 combines with J gene TRBJ2-7; maybe TRBD1 (6 bases). This CDR3 spans 15 amino acids. The V gene's germline CDR1 is MNHNY and CDR2 SVGAGI (reference sequence). Trimming left V 6 bases short and J 3 bases short, with 18 bases between. CDR3 sequence: CASRRTTGELYEQYF. CDR3 in DNA: TGTGCCAGCAGACGAACGACAGGAGAACTCTACGAGCAGTACTTC.

The rearrangement links TRBV5-6 to TRBJ2-1; TRBD2 agrees at 9 bases. Germline-derived CDR1 and CDR2 are SGHDT and YYEEEE. This CDR3 is built from 16 residues. V lost 2 bases, J lost 0 bases, and 3 bases stayed unmatched. The CDR3 spells CASSFLRGGSYNEQFF. In DNA form, the CDR3 reads TGTGCCAGCAGCTTTTTGCGGGGGGGCTCCTACAATGAGCAGTTCTTC.

The chain couples TRBV4-2 to TRBJ1-4; 8 bases are shared with TRBD1. The ends lost 3 bases at V and 5 bases at J; junction bases unmatched: 2. In germline, CDR1 is LGHNA, CDR2 YNFKEQ. The CDR3 contains 14 residues. CDR3: CASSHGTGNEKLFF. The CDR3 DNA follows: TGTGCCAGCAGCCATGGGACAGGAAATGAAAAACTGTTTTTT.

V is TRBV4-1 and J is TRBJ2-2, with a possible D match to TRBD2 (5 bases). This CDR3 comprises 16 residues. V was clipped by 4 bases and J by 2 bases, with 14 bases between them. Germline V gene data show CDR1 as MGHRA and CDR2 as YSYEKL. In nucleotides, the CDR3 is TGCGCCAGCAGCCGCGCTGGACTGGTCAACACCGGGGAGCTGTTTTTT. Protein: CASSRAGLVNTGELFF.

This chain connects TRBV7-3 to TRBJ2-3; 8 bases are shared with TRBD2. V gave up 5 bases and J gave up 4 bases; unmatched junction bases: 8. Germline CDR1 SGHTA, CDR2 FQGTGA. The CDR3 covers 15 residues. The CDR3 region has the DNA TGTGCCAGCAGCCCAAGGACTAGCTCCCCAGATACGCAGTATTTT. This encodes CASSPRTSSPDTQYF.

This clone was picked up one time. The chain uses TRBV13 and TRBJ2-5; 9 bases map to TRBD2. V gave up 5 bases and J gave up 4 bases; unmatched junction bases: 8. The length of the CDR3 is 15 residues. The V gene's germline CDR1 is PRHDT and CDR2 FYEKMQ (reference sequence). For the CDR3, the DNA is TGTGCCAGCAGCCGCGGGGGGGCCTCGCCAGAGACCCAGTACTTC. As protein: CASSRGGASPETQYF.

The J gene is TRBJ2-1, the V gene TRBV21-1; the D segment call TRBD2 is taken from the table without a DNA check. TRBV21-1 is shown as a pseudogene. There are 15 residues in the CDR3. The CDR3 bases are TGTGCCAGCAGCATATACGGGGGATTTTACAATGAGCAGTTCTTC. It is translated as CASSIYGGFYNEQFF.

This clone showed up just once. The rearrangement links TRBV19 to TRBJ2-7; 8 bases are shared with TRBD2. There are 17 residues in the CDR3. CDR1 is LNHDA and CDR2 is SQIVND in the germline V gene (reference sequence). The junction had 11 bases not matched to a gene; V was cut back by 4 bases and J by 0 bases. The CDR3 nucleotides are TGTGCCAGTAGTAAGAGCAGCGGGGGCCGTTACTCCTACGAGCAGTACTTC. Its protein product is CASSKSSGGRYSYEQYF.